Each of the 18 T cell receptor beta chains below was sequenced from the same sample in a study of CD8 T cells in ankylosing spondylitis. Whole-study findings and limits: A motif of several highly homologous TCR beta variants was seen as apparently characteristic of ankylosing spondylitis blood.

TCRdb recomputed calls from the 5' RACE reads with MiXCR, one row per CDR3 protein. The repertoire holds 470,000 or so distinct CDR3 sequences, roughly a quarter seen once, with 0.89% in the top ten. Antigens of these TCRs are unknown. The specimen was blood, either unsorted or a sorted T cell fraction (not recorded which). The receptors were gathered from a male donor with ankylosing spondylitis.

This clonotype was picked up a small number of times. The chain joins TRBV12-3 or TRBV12-4 to TRBJ2-2; 8 nucleotides match TRBD2. J gave up 6 bases and V 11 bases, and 17 bases lay outside the gene matches. CDR3 length: 16 residues. The CDR3 sequence: CAEGAGVAGPPGELFF. CDR3 nucleotides: TGTGCCGAAGGGGCAGGGGTAGCGGGACCGCCCGGGGAGCTGTTTTTT.

This chain connects TRBV7-9 to TRBJ2-1, with 9 positions matching TRBD2. The CDR3 sequence is 16 residues long. The germline V gene has CDR1 SEHNR and CDR2 FQNEAQ (reference sequence). Trimming cost V 1 base and J 3 bases; bases outside gene matches: 4. The CDR3 loop is CASSLGAGGFYNEQFF. CDR3 DNA: TGTGCCAGCAGCTTAGGAGCGGGAGGATTCTACAATGAGCAGTTCTTC.

This clonotype has just a few counts. The V call is TRBV6-5, the J call TRBJ2-1; D is uncertain. Germline CDR1 reads MNHEY; CDR2 reads SVGAGI. This CDR3 has 16 residues. Trimming removed 2 bases from V and 4 bases from J, with 15 bases in between. This CDR3 is CASSYPRVTSYNEQFF. CDR3 DNA: TGTGCCAGCAGTTACCCCCGGGTAACAAGTTACAATGAGCAGTTCTTC.

The V gene is TRBV7-9, the J gene TRBJ1-1; D is unresolved. The CDR3 runs to 14 residues. Germline-derived CDR1 and CDR2 are SEHNR and FQNEAQ (reference sequence). Trimming shortened V by 0 bases and J by 2 bases, and 7 bases separated the two germline ends. CDR3: CASSLAGSNTEAFF. Here the CDR3 DNA reads TGTGCCAGCAGCTTAGCGGGCAGCAACACTGAAGCTTTCTTT.

This clonotype was seen repeatedly, ten times or more. J is TRBJ1-2 and V is TRBV3-1; D not resolved. Between the trimmed V and J ends, which lost 2 bases and 2 bases, there was a span of 6 bases. This CDR3 has 13 amino acids. Germline loops: CDR1 LGHDT, CDR2 YNNKEL (reference sequence). This chain's CDR3 is CASSQSINYGYTF. The CDR3 nucleotides read TGTGCCAGCAGCCAATCCATCAACTATGGCTACACCTTC.

The V gene is TRBV5-5, the J gene TRBJ2-7; 7 bases line up with TRBD1. Per the germline V gene, CDR1 is SGHKS and CDR2 is YYEKEE (reference sequence). The CDR3 runs 14 residues. V was pared by 0 bases and J by 3 bases, with 3 bases of the junction left unmatched. The CDR3 DNA follows: TGTGCCAGCAGCTTGGGGGACAGCTACTACGAGCAGTACTTC. Its translation: CASSLGDSYYEQYF.

The sample holds a few counts of this clonotype. The rearrangement joins TRBV20-1 to TRBJ1-2, with D perhaps TRBD1 (6 bases). This CDR3 comprises 13 residues. Germline CDR1 reads DFQATT; CDR2 reads SNEGSKA (reference sequence). Trimming took off 5 bases at V and 4 bases at J, with 14 bases between the two ends. The CDR3 DNA reads TGCAGTGCTGGAACTACAGGGACCTATGGCTACACCTTC. Translation gives CSAGTTGTYGYTF.

In this sample, this clonotype turned up a few times. The chain combines TRBV4-2 with TRBJ2-5; 10 bases align to TRBD2. Germline trimming cut 3 bases from V and 5 bases from J; bases unmatched to any gene: 12. Germline V gives CDR1 LGHNA, CDR2 YNFKEQ. This CDR3 comprises 17 residues. For the CDR3, the DNA is TGTGCCAGCAGCCAGACACTGGCTAGCGGGAGCGCGGAGACCCAGTACTTC. Encoded protein: CASSQTLASGSAETQYF.

The chain links TRBV18 to TRBJ1-4; 7 bases align to TRBD1. Germline V gene lookup returns CDR1 KGHSH and CDR2 LQKENI. J lost 7 bases, V lost 8 bases, and 10 bases had no gene match. The CDR3 runs 14 residues. CDR3: CASTTSRGTEKLFF. CDR3 nucleotides: TGTGCCAGCACGACATCCAGGGGGACTGAAAAACTGTTTTTT.

The J gene is TRBJ2-7, the V gene TRBV12-3 or TRBV12-4, with 11 bases matching TRBD2. There are 16 residues in the CDR3. V shed 0 bases, J shed 5 bases, and the junction held 6 bases outside the gene matches. This chain's CDR3 is CASSLALTSGRNEQYV. In nucleotides, the CDR3 is TGTGCCAGCAGTTTAGCCCTCACTAGCGGGAGAAACGAGCAGTACGTC.

The chain has TRBV3-1 and TRBJ1-5; D is undetermined. V was cut by 1 base and J by 7 bases, with 8 bases left in between. The CDR3 consists of 13 residues. The germline V gene encodes CDR1 LGHDT and CDR2 YNNKEL (reference sequence). The CDR3 bases are TGTGCCAGCAGCCAAGGTTTTTTGCAGCCCCAGCATTTT. Translating gives CASSQGFLQPQHF.

This clonotype was seen a handful of times. The chain couples TRBV11-2 to TRBJ2-2; 9 bases match TRBD1. This CDR3 has 17 residues. The germline V gene encodes CDR1 SGHAT and CDR2 FQNNGV. V lost 5 bases to trimming and J lost 0 bases; unmatched junction nucleotides: 7. The CDR3 nucleotides are TGTGCCAGCAGCCCCCACAGACAGGGGGCGAACACCGGGGAGCTGTTTTTT. Translation: CASSPHRQGANTGELFF.

The chain has TRBV5-5 and TRBJ1-2; 7 bases line up with TRBD1. The CDR3 contains 15 residues. Looked up from germline, CDR1 is SGHKS and CDR2 is YYEKEE (reference sequence). Germline trimming cut 4 bases from V and 4 bases from J; bases unmatched to any gene: 10. The CDR3 sequence is CASSPGQISFYGYTF. The CDR3 DNA is TGTGCCAGCAGCCCGGGACAGATTTCGTTCTATGGCTACACCTTC.

This clonotype has only a few counts. This sequence joins TRBV10-3 and TRBJ1-1; no reliable D call. This CDR3 spans 13 amino acids. V dropped 8 bases and J dropped 1 base, with 11 bases sitting between them. Germline V gives CDR1 ENHRY, CDR2 SYGVKD. The CDR3 sequence: CAILQGPNTEAFF. DNA of the CDR3: TGTGCCATCCTCCAAGGGCCGAACACTGAAGCTTTCTTT.

CDR3 DNA sequence: TGTGCCAGCAGTGGGTCCGGGGTTAGCGGGAGCTTGGAGACCCAGTACTTC. It yields the protein CASSGSGVSGSLETQYF. V usage is TRBV2 and J usage is TRBJ2-5, with TRBD2 matching 9 bases. Germline lookup yields CDR1 SNHLY and CDR2 FYNNEI. The CDR3 contains 17 residues. Germline trimming cut 4 bases from V and 5 bases from J; bases unmatched to any gene: 14.

CDR3 amino acids: CASSRASTYEQYF. The CDR3 DNA is TGTGCCAGCTCAAGGGCCAGCACCTACGAGCAGTACTTC. The rearrangement uses TRBV18 and TRBJ2-7; D uncertain. CDR3 size: 13 residues. Germline V gives CDR1 KGHSH, CDR2 LQKENI. The V gene lost 5 bases and the J gene lost 2 bases, with 10 bases spanning the gap.

The rearrangement uses TRBV5-1 and TRBJ1-1, with 7 positions matching TRBD1. V was clipped by 4 bases and J by 4 bases; unmatched bases: 4. The germline V gene has CDR1 SGHRS and CDR2 YFSETQ. CDR3 size: 13 residues. This chain's CDR3 is CASSQQGPTEAFF. CDR3 sequence (DNA): TGCGCCAGCAGCCAACAGGGGCCCACTGAAGCTTTCTTT.

The chain recombines TRBV20-1 with TRBJ1-2, with 9 bases fitting TRBD1. Germline V lookup: CDR1 DFQATT, CDR2 SNEGSKA (reference sequence). The CDR3 has 15 residues. V shed 0 bases and J 6 bases; nucleotides not matched to a gene: 8. This chain's CDR3 is CSARDARTGDDGYTF. The CDR3 DNA follows: TGCAGTGCTAGAGATGCTAGGACAGGGGACGATGGCTACACCTTC.